The subject of this entry is one T cell receptor (beta chain). Trimming took 5 bases from V and 4 from J; bases not matched to a gene: 14. The CDR3 has 17 amino acids. Germline CDR1 and CDR2: SGHAT and FQNNGV. The data originate from a study of cytomegalovirus exposure and HLA in healthy donors. The PCR used 60 Vbeta and 13 Jbeta primers. The table came from immunoSEQ multiplex PCR; TCRdb's copy has only in-frame clones and leaves some out. The sample includes approximately 180,000 clones, more than 85% of them seen just once. The sequenced material came from PBMCs. V is TRBV11-2 and J is TRBJ2-1; 7 nucleotides match TRBD2. The sequence was collected from a woman aged 18-35 years in good health and CMV-seronegative. This CDR3 reads CASSIQFPGLQYNEQFF. CDR3 DNA: TGTGCCAGCAGCATCCAATTTCCGGGACTACAGTACAATGAGCAGTTCTTC.